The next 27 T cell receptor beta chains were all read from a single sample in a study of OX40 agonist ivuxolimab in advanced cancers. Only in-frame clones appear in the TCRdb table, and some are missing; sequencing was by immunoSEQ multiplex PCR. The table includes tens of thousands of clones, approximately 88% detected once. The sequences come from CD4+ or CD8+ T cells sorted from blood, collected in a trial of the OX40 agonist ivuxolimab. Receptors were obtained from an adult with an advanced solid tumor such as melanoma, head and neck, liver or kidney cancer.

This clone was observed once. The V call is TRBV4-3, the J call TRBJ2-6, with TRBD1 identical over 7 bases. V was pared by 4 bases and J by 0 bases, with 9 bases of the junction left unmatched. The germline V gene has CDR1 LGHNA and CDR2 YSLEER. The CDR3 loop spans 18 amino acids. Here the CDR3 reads CASSRAGTAVSGANVLTF. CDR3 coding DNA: TGCGCCAGCAGCCGAGCCGGGACAGCAGTCTCTGGGGCCAACGTCCTGACTTTC.

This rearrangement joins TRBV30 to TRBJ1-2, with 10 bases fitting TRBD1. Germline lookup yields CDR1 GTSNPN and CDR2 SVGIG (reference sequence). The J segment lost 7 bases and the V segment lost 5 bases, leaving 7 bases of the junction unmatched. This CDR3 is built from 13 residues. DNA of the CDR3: TGTGCCTGGTGGGACAGGGGTTTTGGTGGCTACACCTTC. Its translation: CAWWDRGFGGYTF.

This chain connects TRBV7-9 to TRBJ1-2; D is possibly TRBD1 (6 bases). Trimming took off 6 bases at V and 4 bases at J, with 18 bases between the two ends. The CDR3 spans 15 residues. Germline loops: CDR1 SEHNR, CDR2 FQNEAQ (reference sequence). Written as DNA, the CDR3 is TGTGCCAGCAGTCTCGGGCAGGGACATGGCTATGGCTACACCTTC. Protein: CASSLGQGHGYGYTF.

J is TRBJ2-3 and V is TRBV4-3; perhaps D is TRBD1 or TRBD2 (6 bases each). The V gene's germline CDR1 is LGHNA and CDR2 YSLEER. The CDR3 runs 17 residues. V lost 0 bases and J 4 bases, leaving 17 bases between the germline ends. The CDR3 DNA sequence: TGCGCCAGCAGCCAAGATTGGGCGAGGGGGAGGCCAGATACGCAGTATTTT. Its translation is CASSQDWARGRPDTQYF.

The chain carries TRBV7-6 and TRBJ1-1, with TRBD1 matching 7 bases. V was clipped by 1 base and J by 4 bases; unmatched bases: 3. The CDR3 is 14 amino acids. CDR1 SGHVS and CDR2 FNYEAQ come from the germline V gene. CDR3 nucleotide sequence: TGTGCCAGCAGCTTAGACGGGACAGTCACTGAAGCTTTCTTT. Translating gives CASSLDGTVTEAFF.

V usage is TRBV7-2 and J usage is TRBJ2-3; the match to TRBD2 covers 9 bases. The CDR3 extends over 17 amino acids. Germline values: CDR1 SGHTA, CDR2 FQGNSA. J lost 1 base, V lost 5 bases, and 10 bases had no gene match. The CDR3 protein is CASSLSISSGGTDTQYF. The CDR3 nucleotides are TGTGCCAGCAGCCTTAGTATATCTAGCGGGGGCACAGATACGCAGTATTTT.

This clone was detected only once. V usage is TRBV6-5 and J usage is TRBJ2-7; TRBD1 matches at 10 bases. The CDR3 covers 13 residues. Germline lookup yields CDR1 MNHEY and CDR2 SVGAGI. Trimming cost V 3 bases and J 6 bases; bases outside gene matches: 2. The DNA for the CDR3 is TGTGCCAGCAGTTATGGACAGGGGGGCGAGCAGTACGTC. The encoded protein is CASSYGQGGEQYV.

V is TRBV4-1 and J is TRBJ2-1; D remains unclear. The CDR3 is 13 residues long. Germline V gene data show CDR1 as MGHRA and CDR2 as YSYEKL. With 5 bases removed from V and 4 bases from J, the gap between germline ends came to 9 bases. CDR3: CASSSDKYNEQFF. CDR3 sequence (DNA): TGCGCCAGCAGCTCAGACAAATACAATGAGCAGTTCTTC.

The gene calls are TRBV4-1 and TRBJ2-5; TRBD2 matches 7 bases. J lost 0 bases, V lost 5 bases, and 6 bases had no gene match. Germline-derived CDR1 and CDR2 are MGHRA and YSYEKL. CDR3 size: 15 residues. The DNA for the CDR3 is TGCGCCAGCAGCGTTTTCGCGGGGGACCAAGAGACCCAGTACTTC. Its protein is CASSVFAGDQETQYF.

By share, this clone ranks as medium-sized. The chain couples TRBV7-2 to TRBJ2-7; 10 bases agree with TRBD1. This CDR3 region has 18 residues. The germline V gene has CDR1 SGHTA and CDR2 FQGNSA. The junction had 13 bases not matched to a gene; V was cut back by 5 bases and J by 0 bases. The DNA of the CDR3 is TGTGCCAGCAGCCCACACCCGGAGACAGGGGGCCCCTCCTACGAGCAGTACGTC. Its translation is CASSPHPETGGPSYEQYV.

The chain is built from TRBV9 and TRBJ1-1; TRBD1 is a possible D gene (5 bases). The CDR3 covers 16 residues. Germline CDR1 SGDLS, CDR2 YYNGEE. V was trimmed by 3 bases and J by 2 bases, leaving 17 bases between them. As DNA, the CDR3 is TGTGCCAGCAGCGGCACCCCGGGACCGTTAAACACTGAAGCTTTCTTT. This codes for CASSGTPGPLNTEAFF.

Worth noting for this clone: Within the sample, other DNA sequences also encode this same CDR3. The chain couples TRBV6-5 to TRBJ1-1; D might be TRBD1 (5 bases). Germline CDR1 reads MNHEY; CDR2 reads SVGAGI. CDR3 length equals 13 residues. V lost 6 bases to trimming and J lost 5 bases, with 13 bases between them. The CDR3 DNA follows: TGTGCCAGCAGCCCGGGGGGAGGGACTGAAGCTTTCTTT. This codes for CASSPGGGTEAFF.

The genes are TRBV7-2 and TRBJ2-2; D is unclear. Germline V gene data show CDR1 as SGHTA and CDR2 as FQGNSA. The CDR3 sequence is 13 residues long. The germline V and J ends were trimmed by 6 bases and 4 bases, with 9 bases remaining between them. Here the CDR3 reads CASSLSSTGELFF. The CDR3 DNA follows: TGTGCCAGCAGTCTAAGTTCCACCGGGGAGCTGTTTTTT. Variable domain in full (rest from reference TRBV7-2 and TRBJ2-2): GAGVSQSPSNKVTEKGKDVELRCDPISGHTALYWYRQSLGQGLEFLIYFQGNSAPDKSGLPSDRFSAERTGGSVSTLTIQRTQQEDSAVYLCASSLSSTGELFFGEGSRLTVL.

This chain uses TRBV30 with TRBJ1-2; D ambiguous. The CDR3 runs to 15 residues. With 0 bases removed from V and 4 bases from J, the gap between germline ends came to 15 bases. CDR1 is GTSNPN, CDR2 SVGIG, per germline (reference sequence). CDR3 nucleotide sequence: TGTGCCTGGAGTGTCCCCATCGACGGACGCTATGGCTACACCTTC. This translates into CAWSVPIDGRYGYTF.

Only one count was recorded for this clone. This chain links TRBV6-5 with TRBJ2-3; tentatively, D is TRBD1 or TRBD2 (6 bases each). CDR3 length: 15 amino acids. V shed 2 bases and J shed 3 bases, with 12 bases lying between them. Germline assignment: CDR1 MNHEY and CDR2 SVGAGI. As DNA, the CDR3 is TGTGCCAGCAGTTACGAGGGGGGCCGAACAGATACGCAGTATTTT. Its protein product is CASSYEGGRTDTQYF.

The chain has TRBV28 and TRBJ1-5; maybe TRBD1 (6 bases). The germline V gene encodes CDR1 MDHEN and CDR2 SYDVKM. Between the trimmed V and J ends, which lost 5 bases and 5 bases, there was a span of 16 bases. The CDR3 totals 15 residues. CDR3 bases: TGTGCCAGCAGTCCCCGTGACAGGTTTTATCAGCCCCAGCATTTT. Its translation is CASSPRDRFYQPQHF.

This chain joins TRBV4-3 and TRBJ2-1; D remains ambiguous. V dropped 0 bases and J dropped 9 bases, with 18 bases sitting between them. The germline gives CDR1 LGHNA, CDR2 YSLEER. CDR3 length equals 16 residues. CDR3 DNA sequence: TGCGCCAGCAGCCAAGATCCCACTGGCGGATCAAGTGAGCAGTTCTTC. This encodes CASSQDPTGGSSEQFF.

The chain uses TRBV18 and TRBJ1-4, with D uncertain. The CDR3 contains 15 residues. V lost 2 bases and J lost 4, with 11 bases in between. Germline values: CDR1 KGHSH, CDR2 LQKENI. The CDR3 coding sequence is TGTGCCAGCTCACCAGGGGTGGGCAATAATGAAAAACTGTTTTTT. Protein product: CASSPGVGNNEKLFF.

The CDR3 spells CASSLGGSGADTQYF. The CDR3 nucleotides read TGTGCCAGCAGCTTAGGAGGTTCGGGGGCAGATACGCAGTATTTT. V and J are TRBV7-9 and TRBJ2-3; tentatively, D is TRBD2 (6 bases). The germline V and J ends were trimmed by 1 base and 4 bases, with 12 bases remaining between them. Germline values: CDR1 SEHNR, CDR2 FQNEAQ (reference sequence). This CDR3 is 15 amino acids long.

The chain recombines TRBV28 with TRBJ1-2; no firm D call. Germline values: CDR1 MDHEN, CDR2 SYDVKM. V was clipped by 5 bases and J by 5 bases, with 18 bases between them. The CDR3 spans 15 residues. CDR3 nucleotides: TGTGCCAGCAGTCCCCTGGTCGGGCTATTTTATGGCTACACCTTC. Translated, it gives CASSPLVGLFYGYTF.

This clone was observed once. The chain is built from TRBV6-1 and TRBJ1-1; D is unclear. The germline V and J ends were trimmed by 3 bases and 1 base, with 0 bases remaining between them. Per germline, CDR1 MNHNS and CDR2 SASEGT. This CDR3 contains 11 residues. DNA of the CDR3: TGTGCCAGCAGTGAGAACACTGAAGCTTTCTTT. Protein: CASSENTEAFF.

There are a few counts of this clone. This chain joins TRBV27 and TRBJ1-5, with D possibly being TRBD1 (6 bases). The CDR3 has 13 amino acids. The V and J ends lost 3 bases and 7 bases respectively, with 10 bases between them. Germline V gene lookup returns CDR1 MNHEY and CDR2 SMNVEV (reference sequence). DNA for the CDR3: TGTGCCAGCAGTTTGTGGGGGGGCCAGCCCCAGCATTTT. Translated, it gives CASSLWGGQPQHF.

This CDR3 is CASSAGGGNEKLFF. CDR3 nucleotides: TGTGCCAGCAGCGCCGGGGGAGGGAATGAAAAACTGTTTTTT. The chain employs TRBV13 and TRBJ1-4; a weak D match, TRBD1 (5 bases). Germline V CDR1 and CDR2: PRHDT, FYEKMQ (reference sequence). Between the trimmed V and J ends, which lost 5 bases and 5 bases, there was a span of 12 bases. This CDR3 spans 14 amino acids. The full variable domain, in which reference TRBV13 and TRBJ1-4 provide the parts outside the CDR3, is AAGVIQSPRHLIKEKRETATLKCYPIPRHDTVYWYQQGPGQDPQFLISFYEKMQSDKGSIPDRFSAQQFSDYHSELNMSSLELGDSALYFCASSAGGGNEKLFFGSGTQLSVL.

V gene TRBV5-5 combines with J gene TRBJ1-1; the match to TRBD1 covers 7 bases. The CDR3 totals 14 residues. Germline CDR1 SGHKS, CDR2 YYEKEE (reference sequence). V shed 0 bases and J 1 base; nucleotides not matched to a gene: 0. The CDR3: CASSLGTGNTEAFF. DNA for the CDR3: TGTGCCAGCAGCTTGGGGACAGGGAACACTGAAGCTTTCTTT.

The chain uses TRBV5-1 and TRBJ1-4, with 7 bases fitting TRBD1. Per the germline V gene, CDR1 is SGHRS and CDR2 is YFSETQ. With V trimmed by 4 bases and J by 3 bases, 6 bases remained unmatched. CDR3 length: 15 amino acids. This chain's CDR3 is CASSRDRAPNEKLFF. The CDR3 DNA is TGCGCCAGCAGCCGAGACAGGGCTCCTAATGAAAAACTGTTTTTT.

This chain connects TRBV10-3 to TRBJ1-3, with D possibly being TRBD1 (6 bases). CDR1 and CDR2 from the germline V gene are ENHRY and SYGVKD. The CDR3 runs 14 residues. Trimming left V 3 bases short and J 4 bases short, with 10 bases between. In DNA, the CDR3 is TGTGCCATCAGTGACAGGGGAGAGGGAAACACCATATATTTT. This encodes CAISDRGEGNTIYF.

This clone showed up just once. The CDR3 coding sequence is TGTGCCAGCAGCTTGGCCAAGCGTTTAGGTACCGGGGAGCTGTTTTTT. It specifies CASSLAKRLGTGELFF. The rearrangement links TRBV5-6 to TRBJ2-2, with no clear D. This CDR3 spans 16 amino acids. Per the germline V gene, CDR1 is SGHDT and CDR2 is YYEEEE. V was cut by 0 bases and J by 5 bases, with 14 bases left in between.